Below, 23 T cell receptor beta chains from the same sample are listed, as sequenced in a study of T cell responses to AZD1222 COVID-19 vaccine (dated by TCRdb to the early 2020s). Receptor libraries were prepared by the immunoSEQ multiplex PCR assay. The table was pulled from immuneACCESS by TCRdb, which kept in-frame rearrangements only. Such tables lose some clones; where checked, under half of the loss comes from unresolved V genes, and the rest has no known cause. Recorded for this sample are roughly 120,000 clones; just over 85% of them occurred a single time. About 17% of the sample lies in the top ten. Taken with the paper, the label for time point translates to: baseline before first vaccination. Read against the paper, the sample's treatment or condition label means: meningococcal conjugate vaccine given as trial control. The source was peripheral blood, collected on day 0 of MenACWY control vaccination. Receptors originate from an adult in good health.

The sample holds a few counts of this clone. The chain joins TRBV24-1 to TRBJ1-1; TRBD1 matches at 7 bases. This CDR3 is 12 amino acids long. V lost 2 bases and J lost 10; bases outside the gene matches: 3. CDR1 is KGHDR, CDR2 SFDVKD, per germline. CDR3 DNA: TGTGCCACCAGTGATTCTAACAGGGGAGCTTTCTTT. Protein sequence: CATSDSNRGAFF.

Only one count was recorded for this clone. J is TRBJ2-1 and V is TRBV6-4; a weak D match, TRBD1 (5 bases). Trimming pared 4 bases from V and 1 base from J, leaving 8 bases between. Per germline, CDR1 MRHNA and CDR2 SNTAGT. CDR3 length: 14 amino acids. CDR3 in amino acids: CASSVGPSYNEQFF. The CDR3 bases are TGTGCCAGCAGTGTGGGGCCGTCCTACAATGAGCAGTTCTTC.

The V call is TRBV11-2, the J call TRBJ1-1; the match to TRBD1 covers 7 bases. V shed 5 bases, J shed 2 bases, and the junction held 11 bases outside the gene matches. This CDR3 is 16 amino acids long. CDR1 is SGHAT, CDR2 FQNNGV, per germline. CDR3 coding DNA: TGTGCCAGCAGCCCTCTGAGGGGGCGGACTAACACTGAAGCTTTCTTT. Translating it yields CASSPLRGRTNTEAFF.

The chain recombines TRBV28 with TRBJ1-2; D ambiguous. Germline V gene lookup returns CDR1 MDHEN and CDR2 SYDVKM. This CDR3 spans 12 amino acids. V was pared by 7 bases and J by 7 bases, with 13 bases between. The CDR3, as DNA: TGTGCCAGCACCCTTACGAGAGGTGGCTACACCTTC. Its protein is CASTLTRGGYTF.

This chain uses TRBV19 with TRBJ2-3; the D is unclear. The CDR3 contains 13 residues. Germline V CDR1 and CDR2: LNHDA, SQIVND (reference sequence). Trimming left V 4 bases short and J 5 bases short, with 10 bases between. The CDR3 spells CASSTLEQDTQYF. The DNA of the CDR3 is TGTGCCAGTAGTACGCTAGAACAAGATACGCAGTATTTT.

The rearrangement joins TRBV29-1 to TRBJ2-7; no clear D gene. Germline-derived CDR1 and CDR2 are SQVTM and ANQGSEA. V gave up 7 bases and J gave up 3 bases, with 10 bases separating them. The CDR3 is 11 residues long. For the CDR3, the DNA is TGCAGCGCAATGGGCGGCTACGAGCAGTACTTC. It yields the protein CSAMGGYEQYF.

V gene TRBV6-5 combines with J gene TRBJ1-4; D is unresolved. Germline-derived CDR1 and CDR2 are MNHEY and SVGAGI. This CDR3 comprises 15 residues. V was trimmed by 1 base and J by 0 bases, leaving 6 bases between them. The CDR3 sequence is CASSYWAATNEKLFF. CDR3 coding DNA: TGTGCCAGCAGTTACTGGGCGGCAACTAATGAAAAACTGTTTTTT.

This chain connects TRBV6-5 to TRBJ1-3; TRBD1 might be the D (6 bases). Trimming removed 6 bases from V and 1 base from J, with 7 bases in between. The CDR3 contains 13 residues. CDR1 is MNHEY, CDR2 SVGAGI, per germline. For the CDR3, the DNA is TGTGCCAGCAGCAGGGGTTCTGGAAACACCATATATTTT. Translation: CASSRGSGNTIYF.

DNA of the CDR3: TGCGCCAGCAGCTTGGAGGTAGCGGCTACTGCGAACACCGGGGAGCTGTTTTTT. Residues: CASSLEVAATANTGELFF. The chain employs TRBV5-1 and TRBJ2-2; D is perhaps TRBD2 (6 bases). CDR3 length equals 18 residues. Germline V CDR1 and CDR2: SGHRS, YFSETQ. V was cut by 0 bases and J by 0 bases, with 15 bases left in between.

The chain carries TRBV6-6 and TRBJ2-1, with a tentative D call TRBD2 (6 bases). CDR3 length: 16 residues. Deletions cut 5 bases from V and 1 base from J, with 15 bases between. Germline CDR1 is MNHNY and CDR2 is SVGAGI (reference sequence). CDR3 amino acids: CASSRPGTHSYNEQFF. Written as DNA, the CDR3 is TGTGCCAGCAGTCGACCCGGGACTCATTCCTACAATGAGCAGTTCTTC.

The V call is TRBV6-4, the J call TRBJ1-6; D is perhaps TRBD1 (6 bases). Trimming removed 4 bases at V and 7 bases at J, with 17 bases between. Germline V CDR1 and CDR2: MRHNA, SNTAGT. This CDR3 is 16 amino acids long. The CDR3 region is CASSAKPGTPNSPLHF. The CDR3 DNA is TGTGCCAGCAGTGCAAAACCCGGGACACCCAATTCACCCCTCCACTTT.

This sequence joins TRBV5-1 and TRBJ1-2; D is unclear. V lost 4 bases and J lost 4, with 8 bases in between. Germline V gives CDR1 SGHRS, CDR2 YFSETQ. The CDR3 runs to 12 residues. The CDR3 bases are TGCGCCAGCAGCCAGGAACGCTATGGCTACACCTTC. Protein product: CASSQERYGYTF. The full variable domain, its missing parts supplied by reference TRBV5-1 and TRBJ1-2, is KAGVTQTPRYLIKTRGQQVTLSCSPISGHRSVSWYQQTPGQGLQFLFEYFSETQRNKGNFPGRFSGRQFSNSRSEMNVSTLELGDSALYLCASSQERYGYTFGSGTRLTVV.

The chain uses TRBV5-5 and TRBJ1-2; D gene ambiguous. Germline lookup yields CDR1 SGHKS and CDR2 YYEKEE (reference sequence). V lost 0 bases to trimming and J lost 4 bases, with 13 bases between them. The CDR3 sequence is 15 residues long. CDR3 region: CASSLVVTGVYGYTF. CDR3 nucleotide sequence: TGTGCCAGCAGCTTGGTGGTTACGGGTGTCTATGGCTACACCTTC.

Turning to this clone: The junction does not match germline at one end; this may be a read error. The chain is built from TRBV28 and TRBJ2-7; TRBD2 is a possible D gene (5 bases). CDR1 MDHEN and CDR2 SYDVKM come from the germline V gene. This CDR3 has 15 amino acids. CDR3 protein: CASSLHQEASHEQYF. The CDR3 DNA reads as TGTGCCAGCAGTTTACATCAGGAGGCCTCCCACGAGCAGTACTTC.

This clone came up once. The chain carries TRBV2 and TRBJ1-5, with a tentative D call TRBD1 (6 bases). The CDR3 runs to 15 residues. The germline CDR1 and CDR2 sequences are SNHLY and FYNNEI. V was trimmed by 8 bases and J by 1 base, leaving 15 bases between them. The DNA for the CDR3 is TGTGCCAGCTACGAGGGGGTAGGAAGCAATCAGCCCCAGCATTTT. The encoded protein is CASYEGVGSNQPQHF.

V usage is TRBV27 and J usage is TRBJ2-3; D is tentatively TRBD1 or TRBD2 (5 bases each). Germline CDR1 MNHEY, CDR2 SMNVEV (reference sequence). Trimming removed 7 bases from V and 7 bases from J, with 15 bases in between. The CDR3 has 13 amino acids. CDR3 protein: CASTKGDSNTQYF. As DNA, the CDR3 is TGTGCCAGCACCAAGGGAGACAGTAATACGCAGTATTTT.

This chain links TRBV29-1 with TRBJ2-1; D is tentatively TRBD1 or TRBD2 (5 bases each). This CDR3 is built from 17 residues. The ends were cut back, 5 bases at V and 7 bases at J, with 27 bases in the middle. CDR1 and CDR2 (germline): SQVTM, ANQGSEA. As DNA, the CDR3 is TGCAGCGTTTTAGGGACCCCGAGGGCCGGGTTAGGTAATGAGCAGTTCTTC. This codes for CSVLGTPRAGLGNEQFF.

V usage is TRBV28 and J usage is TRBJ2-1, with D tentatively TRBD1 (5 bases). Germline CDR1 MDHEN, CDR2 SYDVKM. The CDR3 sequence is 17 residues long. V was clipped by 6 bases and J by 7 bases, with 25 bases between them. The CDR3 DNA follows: TGTGCCAGCAGACACCTCGACTTGGGGCGATCGAGGAATGAGCAGTTCTTC. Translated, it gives CASRHLDLGRSRNEQFF. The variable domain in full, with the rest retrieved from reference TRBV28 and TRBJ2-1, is DVKVTQSSRYLVKRTGEKVFLECVQDMDHENMFWYRQDPGLGLRLIYFSYDVKMKEKGDIPEGYSVSREKKERFSLILESASTNQTSMYLCASRHLDLGRSRNEQFFGPGTRLTVL.

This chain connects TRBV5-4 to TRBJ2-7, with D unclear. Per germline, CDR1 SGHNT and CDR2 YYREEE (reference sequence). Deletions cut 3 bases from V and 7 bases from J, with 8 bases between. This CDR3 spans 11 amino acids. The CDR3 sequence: CASSSTQEQYF. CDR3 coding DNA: TGTGCCAGCAGCTCGACCCAGGAGCAGTACTTC.

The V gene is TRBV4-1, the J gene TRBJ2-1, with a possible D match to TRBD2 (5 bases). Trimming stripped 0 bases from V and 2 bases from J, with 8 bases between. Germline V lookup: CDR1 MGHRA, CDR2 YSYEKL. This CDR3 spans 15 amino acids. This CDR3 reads CASSQDGETYNEQFF. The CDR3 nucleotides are TGCGCCAGCAGCCAAGACGGGGAAACCTACAATGAGCAGTTCTTC.

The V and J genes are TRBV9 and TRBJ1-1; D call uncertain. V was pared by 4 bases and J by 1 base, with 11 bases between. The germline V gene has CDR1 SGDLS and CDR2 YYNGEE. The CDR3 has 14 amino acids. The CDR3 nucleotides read TGTGCCAGCAGCCTCCTTCCCTGGAACACTGAAGCTTTCTTT. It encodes CASSLLPWNTEAFF.

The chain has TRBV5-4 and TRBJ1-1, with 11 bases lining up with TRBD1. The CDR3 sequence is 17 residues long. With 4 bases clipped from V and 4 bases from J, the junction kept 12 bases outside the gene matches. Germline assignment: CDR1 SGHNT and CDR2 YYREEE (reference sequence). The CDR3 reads CASSRADRGRGGTEAFF. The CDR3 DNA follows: TGTGCCAGCAGCAGGGCGGACAGGGGGCGCGGTGGCACTGAAGCTTTCTTT.

For the CDR3, the DNA is TGTGCCAGCAGCTTATTGGCAGGGGGCTTGTACGAGCAGTACTTC. Encoded protein: CASSLLAGGLYEQYF. This chain joins TRBV7-9 and TRBJ2-7; TRBD1 matches at 8 bases. CDR1 and CDR2 from the germline V gene are SEHNR and FQNEAQ (reference sequence). V shed 2 bases and J 4 bases; nucleotides not matched to a gene: 7. This CDR3 has 15 amino acids.